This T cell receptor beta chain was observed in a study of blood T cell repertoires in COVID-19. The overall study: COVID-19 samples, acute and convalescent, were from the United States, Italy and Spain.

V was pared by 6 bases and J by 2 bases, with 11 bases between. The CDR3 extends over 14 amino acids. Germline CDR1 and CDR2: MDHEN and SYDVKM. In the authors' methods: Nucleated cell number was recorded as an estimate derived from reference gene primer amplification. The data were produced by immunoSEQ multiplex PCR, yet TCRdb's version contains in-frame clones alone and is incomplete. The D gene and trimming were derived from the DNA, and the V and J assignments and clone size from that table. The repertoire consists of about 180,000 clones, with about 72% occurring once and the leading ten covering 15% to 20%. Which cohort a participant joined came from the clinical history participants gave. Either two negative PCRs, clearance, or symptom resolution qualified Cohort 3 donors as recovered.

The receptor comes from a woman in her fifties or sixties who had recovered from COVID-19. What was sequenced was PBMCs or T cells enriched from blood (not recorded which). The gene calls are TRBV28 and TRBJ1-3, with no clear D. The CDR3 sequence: CASRGAVTGNTIYF. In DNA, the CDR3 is TGTGCCAGCAGGGGAGCGGTAACTGGAAACACCATATATTTT.